The 17 T cell receptor beta chains listed next were all sequenced from one sample in a study of regulatory T cells in long-lasting Graves disease. Time point given: newly diagnosed GD, antithyroid drugs for less than 3 months. RNA isolated from PBMCs was used to make the TCR library. Arm-PCR of CDR3 regions with iRepertoire HTBI primers generated TCR beta libraries. TCRdb passed the multiplex PCR reads through MiXCR, listing each CDR3 protein once. The sample carries around 420,000 distinct CDR3 sequences, 14% to 15% recorded once. These records were also assigned to another study, of T cells in Graves' hyperthyroidism and ophthalmopathy.

Sample: peripheral blood mononuclear cells (PBMCs), taken at new diagnosis, from a patient treated with antithyroid drugs. The receptor source for this set is a middle-aged woman with Graves disease.

This clonotype has just a few counts. The CDR3: CSAIGLDTYEQYF. CDR3 sequence (DNA): TGCAGTGCTATAGGACTGGATACCTACGAGCAGTACTTC. This chain joins TRBV20-1 and TRBJ2-7, with a possible D match to TRBD2 (5 bases). Germline CDR1 is DFQATT and CDR2 is SNEGSKA (reference sequence). The CDR3 runs to 13 residues. V was trimmed by 4 bases and J by 2 bases, leaving 12 bases between them.

This clonotype was seen more than once but under ten times. The chain employs TRBV28 and TRBJ1-4; D not resolved. Between the trimmed V and J ends, which lost 6 bases and 8 bases, there was a span of 22 bases. The CDR3 runs to 16 residues. Germline CDR1 and CDR2: MDHEN and SYDVKM. The CDR3 region is CASSQSSGESGEKLFF. CDR3 DNA: TGTGCCAGCAGCCAGTCCTCGGGCGAATCGGGAGAAAAACTGTTTTTT.

V gene TRBV28 combines with J gene TRBJ2-3; no reliable D call. The length of the CDR3 is 12 residues. CDR1 and CDR2 from the germline V gene are MDHEN and SYDVKM. V was cut by 6 bases and J by 5 bases, with 9 bases left in between. CDR3 protein: CASRRGRDTQYF. The CDR3 coding sequence is TGTGCCAGCAGACGAGGAAGAGATACGCAGTATTTT.

There are many counts of this clonotype. The gene calls are TRBV30 and TRBJ2-7, with D possibly being TRBD2 (5 bases). V was cut by 0 bases and J by 5 bases, with 8 bases left in between. Germline V gene data show CDR1 as GTSNPN and CDR2 as SVGIG (reference sequence). The CDR3 length is 12 residues. The CDR3 loop is CAWSVTGNEQYF. The CDR3 DNA sequence: TGTGCCTGGAGTGTAACGGGGAACGAGCAGTACTTC.

There are many counts of this clonotype. The chain combines TRBV2 with TRBJ2-5, with TRBD1 matching 7 bases. Germline loops: CDR1 SNHLY, CDR2 FYNNEI. The CDR3 totals 14 residues. V lost 4 bases to trimming and J lost 5 bases; unmatched junction nucleotides: 7. This CDR3 is CASSGPGQLETQYF. CDR3 nucleotide sequence: TGTGCCAGCAGTGGACCGGGACAGTTGGAGACCCAGTACTTC. Full variable domain (rest looked up from reference TRBV2 and TRBJ2-5): EPEVTQTPSHQVTQMGQEVILRCVPISNHLYFYWYRQILGQKVEFLVSFYNNEISEKSEIFDDQFSVERPDGSNFTLKIRSTKLEDSAMYFCASSGPGQLETQYFGPGTRLLVL.

The gene calls are TRBV9 and TRBJ2-1; perhaps TRBD2 as D (6 bases). CDR1 is SGDLS, CDR2 YYNGEE, per germline. This CDR3 region has 16 residues. V lost 0 bases and J lost 2, with 12 bases in between. In DNA form, the CDR3 reads TGTGCCAGCAGCGTAGAGTGGGCGGGGACCTACAATGAGCAGTTCTTC. This gives the protein CASSVEWAGTYNEQFF.

In this sample, this clonotype turned up a few times. This could be a read error, since a much larger clone is one nucleotide away. The chain is built from TRBV6-5 and TRBJ2-5; D ambiguous. The germline V gene encodes CDR1 MNHEY and CDR2 SVGAGI. The CDR3 extends over 16 amino acids. The CDR3 here is CASNYAQLGEWETQYF. DNA for the CDR3: TGTGCCAGCAATTACGCCCAGCTAGGAGAGTGGGAGACCCAGTACTTC.

Only one count was recorded for this clonotype. It may be a read error: a sequence one base away is much more abundant. V is TRBV6-5 and J is TRBJ1-1; a weak D match, TRBD1 (5 bases). The CDR3 spans 16 residues. The germline V gene encodes CDR1 MNHEY and CDR2 SVGAGI. Trimming stripped 2 bases from V and 7 bases from J, with 20 bases between. The CDR3 protein is CASSYGRDREQGEAFF. In DNA, the CDR3 is TGTGCCAGCAGTTACGGAAGGGATAGGGAGCAGGGTGAAGCTTTCTTT.

The chain recombines TRBV19 with TRBJ2-1; D perhaps matches TRBD2 (6 bases). Germline values: CDR1 LNHDA, CDR2 SQIVND (reference sequence). Trimming stripped 5 bases from V and 6 bases from J, with 29 bases between. The CDR3 is 19 amino acids. The CDR3 sequence is CASSSTRAYWSSEGNEQFF. DNA of the CDR3: TGTGCCAGTAGTTCCACCAGGGCTTATTGGTCTAGCGAGGGCAATGAGCAGTTCTTC.

This clonotype was detected ten times or more. The rearrangement joins TRBV18 to TRBJ1-6; no reliable D call. This CDR3 comprises 13 residues. Germline assignment: CDR1 KGHSH and CDR2 LQKENI. V was shortened by 2 bases and J by 8 bases, with 7 bases between the two germline ends. The DNA for the CDR3 is TGTGCCAGCTCACCAGGGTTCGATTCACCCCTCCACTTT. Translation: CASSPGFDSPLHF.

This clonotype was detected ten times or more. The rearrangement links TRBV28 to TRBJ2-5; D gene unclear. V was pared by 2 bases and J by 4 bases, with 5 bases between. The CDR3 consists of 12 residues. In germline, CDR1 is MDHEN, CDR2 SYDVKM. CDR3 coding DNA: TGTGCCAGCAGTTTACTTACAGAGACCCAGTACTTC. Residues: CASSLLTETQYF.

This clonotype has a count of ten or more. The chain carries TRBV20-1 and TRBJ2-3, with D tentatively TRBD1 (5 bases). From germline, CDR1 is DFQATT and CDR2 SNEGSKA (reference sequence). The CDR3 extends over 15 amino acids. The germline V and J ends were trimmed by 0 bases and 2 bases, with 12 bases remaining between them. DNA of the CDR3: TGCAGTGCTAGAGATTGGCAGGGCCCCACAGATACGCAGTATTTT. Its protein product is CSARDWQGPTDTQYF.

This clonotype was counted ten times or more. The chain links TRBV27 to TRBJ2-1; a weak D match, TRBD2 (5 bases). The CDR3 is made up of 15 amino acids. The V end was cut by 6 bases, the J end by 4 bases, with 16 bases between. Looked up from germline, CDR1 is MNHEY and CDR2 is SMNVEV (reference sequence). The CDR3 spells CASRRSREGYNEQFF. The CDR3 DNA sequence: TGTGCCAGCAGAAGATCTAGAGAGGGTTACAATGAGCAGTTCTTC.

This clonotype turned up a few times. The V gene is TRBV6-2 or TRBV6-3, the J gene TRBJ2-1, with D perhaps TRBD1 (5 bases). This CDR3 is built from 13 residues. Trimming removed 2 bases at V and 8 bases at J, with 10 bases between. CDR1 is MNHEY, CDR2 SVGEGT, per germline. In DNA, the CDR3 is TGTGCCAGCAGTTACAGGGGTCAGGATGAGCAGTTCTTC. As protein: CASSYRGQDEQFF.

This clonotype was picked up many times. The chain carries TRBV11-1 and TRBJ2-1; maybe TRBD2 (5 bases). V lost 4 bases, J lost 0 bases, and 13 bases lay in between. This CDR3 is built from 16 residues. Germline assignment: CDR1 SGHAT and CDR2 FQDESV (reference sequence). CDR3 bases: TGTGCCAGCAGCTCTAGCAGCGTCCGCTCCTACAATGAGCAGTTCTTC. Its protein product is CASSSSSVRSYNEQFF. Using reference TRBV11-1 and TRBJ2-1 for the parts outside the CDR3, the full variable domain is EAEVAQSPRYKITEKSQAVAFWCDPISGHATLYWYRQILGQGPELLVQFQDESVVDDSQLPKDRFSAERLKGVDSTLKIQPAELGDSAMYLCASSSSSVRSYNEQFFGPGTRLTVL.

Ten or more counts support this clonotype. J is TRBJ1-1 and V is TRBV6-5; D is perhaps TRBD1 (6 bases). Trimming stripped 4 bases from V and 7 bases from J, with 7 bases between. CDR1 MNHEY and CDR2 SVGAGI come from the germline V gene. This CDR3 has 11 residues. CDR3: CASSLDSEAFF. The CDR3 nucleotides are TGTGCCAGCAGTTTGGACAGTGAAGCTTTCTTT.

This clonotype showed up many times. The chain carries TRBV20-1 and TRBJ2-3, with D possibly TRBD2 on 5 matching bases. Germline assignment: CDR1 DFQATT and CDR2 SNEGSKA (reference sequence). Trimming took off 3 bases at V and 1 base at J, with 8 bases between the two ends. The CDR3 contains 13 residues. CDR3 protein: CSARLEGTDTQYF. The DNA for the CDR3 is TGCAGTGCTAGGTTGGAGGGCACAGATACGCAGTATTTT.